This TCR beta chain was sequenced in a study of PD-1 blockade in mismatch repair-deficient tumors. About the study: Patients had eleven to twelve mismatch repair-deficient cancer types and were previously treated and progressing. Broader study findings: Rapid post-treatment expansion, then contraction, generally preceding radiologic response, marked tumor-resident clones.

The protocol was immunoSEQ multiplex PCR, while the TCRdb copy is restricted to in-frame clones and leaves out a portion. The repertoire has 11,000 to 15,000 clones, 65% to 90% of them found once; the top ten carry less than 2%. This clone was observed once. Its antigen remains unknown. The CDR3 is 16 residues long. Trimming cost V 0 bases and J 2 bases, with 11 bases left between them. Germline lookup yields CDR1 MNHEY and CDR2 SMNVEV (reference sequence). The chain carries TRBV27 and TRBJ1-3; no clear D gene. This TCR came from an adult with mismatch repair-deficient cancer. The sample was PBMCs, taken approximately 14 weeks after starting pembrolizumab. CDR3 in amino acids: CASSLSAVSAGNTIYF. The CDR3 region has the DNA TGTGCCAGCAGTTTATCCGCGGTCTCGGCTGGAAACACCATATATTTT.